This T cell receptor beta chain was documented in a study of shared clonotypes between healthy human individuals. Measured with immunoSEQ multiplex PCR; TCRdb has only the in-frame clones, and not every one. This sample has around 640,000 clones, with 95% to 96% found just once. The length of the CDR3 is 13 residues. In germline, CDR1 is MGHRA, CDR2 YSYEKL. V was clipped by 3 bases and J by 0 bases, with 6 bases between them. Terminally differentiated effector memory CD45RA+ cells were excluded from the naive CD8 cells, which were CD45RO-negative and positively selected for CCR7. The sample comprised naive CD8+ T cells sorted from blood. This receptor was obtained from a woman aged 25 to 39 in good health. V and J are TRBV4-1 and TRBJ2-7; TRBD1 might be the D (6 bases). The CDR3 sequence is CASSQGASYEQYF. The CDR3 nucleotides are TGCGCCAGCAGCCAGGGGGCCTCCTACGAGCAGTACTTC.